This T cell receptor beta chain derives from a study of blood T cell repertoires in COVID-19. Study overall: There were acute and convalescent COVID-19 samples, and they came from the United States, Italy and Spain. In each case, the material was cDNA or gDNA derived from T cells, B-cell-depleted T cells, or PBMCs.

CDR1 is PRHDT and CDR2 is FYEKMQ in the germline V gene (reference sequence). V lost 7 bases to trimming and J lost 0 bases, with 12 bases between them. The CDR3 spans 14 residues. As processed by the authors: Estimates of nucleated cell counts were drawn from the amplification of reference gene primers. The data were produced by immunoSEQ multiplex PCR, yet TCRdb's version contains in-frame clones alone and is incomplete. Clone size and V and J calls were adopted from that table, with D and trimming inferred from the DNA. The table has around 280,000 clones, about 90% seen once. The sequenced sample was peripheral blood. J is TRBJ1-1 and V is TRBV13; D is uncertain. The receptor's source is a woman aged 25 to 39 with COVID-19, enrolled during active disease. In nucleotides, the CDR3 is TGTGCCAGCACCAGGCCCCCGGTGAACACTGAAGCTTTCTTT. Translating it yields CASTRPPVNTEAFF.